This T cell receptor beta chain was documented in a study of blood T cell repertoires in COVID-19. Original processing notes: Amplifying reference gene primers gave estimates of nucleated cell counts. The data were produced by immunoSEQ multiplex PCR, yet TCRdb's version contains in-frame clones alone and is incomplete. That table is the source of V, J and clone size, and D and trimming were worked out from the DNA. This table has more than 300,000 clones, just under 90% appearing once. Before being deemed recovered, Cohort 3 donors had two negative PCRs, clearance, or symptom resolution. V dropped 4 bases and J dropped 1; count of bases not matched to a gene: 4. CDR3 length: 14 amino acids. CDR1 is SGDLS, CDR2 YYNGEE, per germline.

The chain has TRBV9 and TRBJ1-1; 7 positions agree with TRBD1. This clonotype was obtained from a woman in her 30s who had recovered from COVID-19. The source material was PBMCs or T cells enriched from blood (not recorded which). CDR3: CASSIRTGNTEAFF. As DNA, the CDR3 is TGTGCCAGCAGCATAAGGACAGGGAACACTGAAGCTTTCTTT. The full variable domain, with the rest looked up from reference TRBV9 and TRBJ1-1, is DSGVTQTPKHLITATGQRVTLRCSPRSGDLSVYWYQQSLDQGLQFLIQYYNGEERAKGNILERFSAQQFPDLHSELNLSSLELGDSALYFCASSIRTGNTEAFFGQGTRLTVV.